This TCR beta chain appears in the sequencing data of a study of blood T cell repertoires in COVID-19 (dated by TCRdb to the early 2020s). Concerning the study at large: The collaborator samples originated in the United States, Italy and Spain and spanned the acute and convalescent phases of COVID-19. The material from the prospective study consisted of cDNA or gDNA derived from T cells, B-cell-depleted T cells, or PBMCs. Subjects who had been exposed to COVID-19, were actively infected with it, or had recovered from it provided the deeply sampled blood TCRbeta repertoires that made up the dataset. The repertoires were made available in a free public database intended to serve as a resource for research on the immune response to SARS-CoV-2. Samples were obtained from the ongoing ImmuneRACE study (first 160 participants) and from 1,254 subjects provided by 6 global collaborators. The sample metadata nearly always contained a de-identified subject ID, COVID-19 status, age in years and sex. Where available, HLA class I and class II types were obtained from metadata supplied by the sample provider rather than from assay-based typing. What the research found in general, with its limitations: The amount of clinical and demographic metadata varied by source and participant and was provided uncurated.

Trimming costs V 0 bases and J 7 bases, and their ends lie 18 bases apart. From the cysteine through the phenylalanine, the CDR3 covers 17 amino acids. Kept here is only the CDR3 DNA, which spans 51 bases and is read in frame from base 1. According to the germline V gene, CDR1 reads KGHSH and CDR2 reads LQKENI. With respect to this clone: Its target antigen remains unknown. No quality values exist for individual bases; no much larger clone is one base distant.

Participants in the prospective study were aged roughly 18 to 89 years, lived in 20 to 30 United States geographic areas, and enrolled through a virtual design. Cohort assignment in the prospective study relied on participant-reported clinical history from a screening survey and a study questionnaire. Exposed participants had been in contact with someone with a PCR-confirmed or clinician-diagnosed COVID-19 case within 2 weeks of study entry. In the prospective study, whole blood, serum and a nasopharyngeal or oropharyngeal swab were collected from each participant by mobile phlebotomists. Participants in the prospective study had the option to provide additional blood draws and questionnaires over a 2-month period. Blood samples from the prospective study were shipped frozen or at room temperature prior to DNA extraction. TCRbeta CDR3 regions were amplified from genomic DNA using the immunoSEQ Assay, a bias-controlled multiplex PCR. The source study handled its data this way. Within the assay, amplification of reference gene primers was used to estimate how many nucleated cells each sample contained. To quantify the absolute abundance of each unique TCRbeta CDR3 rearrangement, sequence reads were collapsed and filtered. For each sample, productive Simpson clonality was calculated as the square root of Simpson's diversity index over productive rearrangements. TCRdb took over this immuneACCESS table, retaining in-frame rearrangements with V and J assigned. Such tables are incomplete; in checked studies, under half of the missing clones stem from an unresolved V gene, and the remainder is unexplained. Clonal size and the V and J genes are those of that table, whereas D and trimming came from the DNA. Within this sample are around 170,000 clones, with about 80% of them counted one time only. Together, the top ten hold around 15% of the sample.

The clonotype was recovered from a man aged 55 to 70 who had been exposed to COVID-19. Sequencing was carried out using PBMCs or T cells enriched from blood (not recorded which). The chain is assembled from TRBV18 and TRBJ2-2; possibly the D gene is TRBD2, per 6 matching bases. Here is the DNA: TGTGCCAGCTCACCACCCGGCCTAGCGAATAGGGTCGGGGAGCTGTTTTTT. It is translated as CASSPPGLANRVGELFF.